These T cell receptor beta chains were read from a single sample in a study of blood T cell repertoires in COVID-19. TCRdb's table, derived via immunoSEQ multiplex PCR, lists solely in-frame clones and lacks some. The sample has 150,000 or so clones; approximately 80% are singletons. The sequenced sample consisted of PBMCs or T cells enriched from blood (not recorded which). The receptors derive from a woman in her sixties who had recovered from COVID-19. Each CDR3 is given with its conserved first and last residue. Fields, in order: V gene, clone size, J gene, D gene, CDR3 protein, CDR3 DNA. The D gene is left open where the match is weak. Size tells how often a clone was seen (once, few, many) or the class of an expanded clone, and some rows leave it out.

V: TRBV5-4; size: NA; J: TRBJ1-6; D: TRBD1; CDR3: CASREDRDSPLHF; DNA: TGTGCCAGCAGGGAAGACAGGGACTCACCCCTCCACTTT
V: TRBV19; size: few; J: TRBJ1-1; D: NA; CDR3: CASSAAPQVGTEAFF; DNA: TGTGCCAGTAGTGCCGCTCCACAGGTGGGCACTGAAGCTTTCTTT
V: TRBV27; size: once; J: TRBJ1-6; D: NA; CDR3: CASSLSTGGPNSPLHF; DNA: TGTGCCAGCAGTTTATCGACGGGAGGTCCTAATTCACCCCTCCACTTT
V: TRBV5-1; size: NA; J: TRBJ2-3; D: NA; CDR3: CASSLQSSTDTQYF; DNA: TGCGCCAGCAGCTTACAGTCTAGCACAGATACGCAGTATTTT
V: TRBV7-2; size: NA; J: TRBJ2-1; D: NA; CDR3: CASSLLIREQFF; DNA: TGTGCCAGCAGCCTGCTGATCCGGGAGCAGTTCTTC
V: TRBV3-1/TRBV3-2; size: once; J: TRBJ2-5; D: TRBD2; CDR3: CASSQVQRGGENF; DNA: TGTGCCAGCAGCCAAGTTCAGCGGGGGGGTGAGAACTTC
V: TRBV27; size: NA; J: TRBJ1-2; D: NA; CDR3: CASSSPGSPLYGYTF; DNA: TGTGCCAGCAGTTCCCCCGGTAGTCCTCTCTATGGCTACACCTTC
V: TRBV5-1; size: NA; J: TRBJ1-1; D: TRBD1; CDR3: CASSDPNRGTEAFF; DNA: TGCGCCAGCAGCGACCCAAACAGGGGCACTGAAGCTTTCTTT
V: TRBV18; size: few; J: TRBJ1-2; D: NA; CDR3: CASSRERQDYGYTF; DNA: TGTGCCAGCTCTCGAGAGCGACAGGACTATGGCTACACCTTC
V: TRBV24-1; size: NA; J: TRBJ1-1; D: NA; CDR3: CATRGQNTEAFF; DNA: TGTGCCACGAGAGGTCAGAACACTGAAGCTTTCTTT
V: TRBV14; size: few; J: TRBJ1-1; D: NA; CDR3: CASSQDRVRTEAFF; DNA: TGTGCCAGCAGCCAAGACAGGGTTCGAACTGAAGCTTTCTTT
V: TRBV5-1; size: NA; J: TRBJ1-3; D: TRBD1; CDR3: CASSKQGAVGNTIYF; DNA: TGCGCCAGCAGCAAACAGGGGGCGGTTGGAAACACCATATATTTT
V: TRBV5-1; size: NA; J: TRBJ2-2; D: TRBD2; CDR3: CASSLAVPAGTGELFF; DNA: TGCGCCAGCAGCTTGGCCGTTCCAGCGGGGACCGGGGAGCTGTTTTTT
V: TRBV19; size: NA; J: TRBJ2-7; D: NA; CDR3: CASSPGQLFGEQYF; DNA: TGTGCCAGTAGTCCCGGACAACTATTCGGGGAGCAGTACTTC
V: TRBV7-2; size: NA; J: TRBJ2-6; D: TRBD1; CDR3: CASSLGQGTHSGANVLTF; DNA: TGTGCCAGCAGCTTAGGACAGGGGACTCACTCTGGGGCCAACGTCCTGACTTTC
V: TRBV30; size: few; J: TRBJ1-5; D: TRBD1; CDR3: CAWSVKTSTGLRNQPQHF; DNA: TGTGCCTGGAGCGTAAAAACCTCGACAGGGCTTCGCAATCAGCCCCAGCATTTT